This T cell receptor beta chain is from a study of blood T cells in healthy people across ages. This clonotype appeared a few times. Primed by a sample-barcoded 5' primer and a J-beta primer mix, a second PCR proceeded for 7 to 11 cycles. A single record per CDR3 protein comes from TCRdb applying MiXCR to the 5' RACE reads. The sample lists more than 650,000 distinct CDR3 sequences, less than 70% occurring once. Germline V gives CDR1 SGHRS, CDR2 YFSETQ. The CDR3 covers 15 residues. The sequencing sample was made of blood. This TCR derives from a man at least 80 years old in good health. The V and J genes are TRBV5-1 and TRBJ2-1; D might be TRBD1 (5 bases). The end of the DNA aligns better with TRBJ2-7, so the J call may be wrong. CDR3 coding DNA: TGCGCCAGCAGCTTGGAGGACAAACTCTACAATGAGCAGTACTTC. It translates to CASSLEDKLYNEQYF.